The 20 T cell receptor beta chains listed next were all sequenced from one sample in a study of blood T cell repertoires in COVID-19. Generated by immunoSEQ multiplex PCR, the TCRdb table keeps only in-frame clones and is missing some. In the table there are about 480,000 clones, approximately 89% of which are singletons. Sample: peripheral blood. Every receptor here comes from a man younger than 30 with COVID-19, enrolled during active disease.

The chain combines TRBV11-2 with TRBJ2-7; a possible D gene is TRBD1 (6 bases). The CDR3 is made up of 14 amino acids. Trimming took off 0 bases at V and 3 bases at J, with 9 bases between the two ends. Germline assignment: CDR1 SGHAT and CDR2 FQNNGV. The CDR3 loop reads CASSLEQGGYEQYF. The CDR3 region has the DNA TGTGCCAGCAGCTTAGAACAGGGCGGCTACGAGCAGTACTTC.

For the CDR3, the DNA is TGTGCCAGCAGTTACTCGAACGTCGGTAGCTCCTACGAGCAGTACTTC. It yields the protein CASSYSNVGSSYEQYF. The genes are TRBV6-5 and TRBJ2-7; D is unclear. V lost 0 bases and J 0 bases, leaving 12 bases between the germline ends. CDR1 MNHEY and CDR2 SVGAGI come from the germline V gene. There are 16 residues in the CDR3.

The chain employs TRBV7-9 and TRBJ2-7; the D is unclear. V was pared by 0 bases and J by 4 bases, with 7 bases between. The CDR3 loop spans 13 amino acids. Germline loops: CDR1 SEHNR, CDR2 FQNEAQ (reference sequence). Here the CDR3 reads CASSLAAQYEQYF. CDR3 DNA: TGTGCCAGCAGCTTAGCGGCCCAATACGAGCAGTACTTC.

The chain carries TRBV5-6 and TRBJ2-5; 7 bases are shared with TRBD1. Germline V lookup: CDR1 SGHDT, CDR2 YYEEEE. Losses at the gene ends were 6 bases for V and 5 bases for J; bases not matched to a gene: 10. This CDR3 is 14 amino acids long. The CDR3, as DNA: TGTGCCAGCACCGGGGACAGTGGTTTGGAGACCCAGTACTTC. Its translation: CASTGDSGLETQYF.

V and J are TRBV25-1 and TRBJ2-7; weak D call: TRBD2 (6 bases). CDR1 is MGHDK and CDR2 is SYGVNS in the germline V gene. The length of the CDR3 is 12 residues. The germline V and J ends were trimmed by 6 bases and 6 bases, with 12 bases remaining between them. For the CDR3, the DNA is TGTGCCAGCAGCCTCGGAGGGACCGAGCAGTACTTC. This gives the protein CASSLGGTEQYF.

The genes are TRBV10-3 and TRBJ2-7; 10 bases map to TRBD1. The V gene's germline CDR1 is ENHRY and CDR2 SYGVKD. The CDR3 is made up of 15 amino acids. J gave up 4 bases and V 3 bases, and 6 bases lay outside the gene matches. Written as DNA, the CDR3 is TGTGCCATCAGTGAAGAAGGGACAGGGGAATACGAGCAGTACTTC. Translating it yields CAISEEGTGEYEQYF.

The chain recombines TRBV6-5 with TRBJ2-1; 10 positions agree with TRBD1. V was clipped by 8 bases and J by 7 bases; unmatched bases: 8. The CDR3 is 14 residues long. In germline, CDR1 is MNHEY, CDR2 SVGAGI. This chain's CDR3 is CASHRDRGSNEQFF. CDR3 in DNA: TGTGCCAGCCACCGGGACAGGGGATCGAATGAGCAGTTCTTC.

The chain is built from TRBV10-3 and TRBJ2-2, with TRBD1 identical over 7 bases. CDR1 and CDR2 (germline): ENHRY, SYGVKD. J gave up 2 bases and V 0 bases, and 3 bases lay outside the gene matches. CDR3 size: 16 residues. The CDR3 DNA follows: TGTGCCATCAGTGAGTCGGGGACAGCAAACACCGGGGAGCTGTTTTTT. It is translated as CAISESGTANTGELFF.

This clone was found once. Here the CDR3 reads CAGLYTEAFF. The DNA of the CDR3 is TGTGCCGGACTATATACTGAAGCTTTCTTT. This sequence joins TRBV30 and TRBJ1-1; D is uncertain. Germline V gene sequence: CDR1 GTSNPN, CDR2 SVGIG (reference sequence). This CDR3 spans 10 amino acids. V was trimmed by 8 bases and J by 5 bases, leaving 9 bases between them.

The chain is built from TRBV14 and TRBJ2-5; TRBD1 matches 8 bases. The CDR3 loop spans 15 amino acids. The ends lost 4 bases at V and 7 bases at J; junction bases unmatched: 11. CDR1 and CDR2 from the germline V gene are SGHDN and FVKESK. The CDR3 loop is CASSPQRTGQGTQYF. CDR3 DNA: TGTGCCAGCAGCCCCCAGCGGACAGGGCAGGGGACCCAGTACTTC.

The gene calls are TRBV7-8 and TRBJ1-2; tentatively, D is TRBD1 (5 bases). V lost 1 base and J lost 9, with 15 bases in between. This CDR3 is 14 amino acids long. Germline V CDR1 and CDR2: SGHVS, FQNEAQ. The CDR3 region is CASSLDVQGRSYTF. CDR3 in DNA: TGTGCCAGCAGCTTAGACGTGCAGGGAAGGAGCTACACCTTC.

This chain connects TRBV21-1 to TRBJ2-1; TRBD1 is taken as the D call from the table, unchecked against the DNA. TRBV21-1 is deemed a pseudogene. This CDR3 is 17 amino acids long. CDR3 coding DNA: TGTGCCAGCAGCTCAAACCGACAGGGGGCGAAATACAATGAGCAGTTCTTC. Protein sequence: CASSSNRQGAKYNEQFF.

V is TRBV18 and J is TRBJ2-3; 15 positions match TRBD2. V gave up 0 bases and J gave up 5 bases; unmatched junction bases: 3. Per germline, CDR1 KGHSH and CDR2 LQKENI. The CDR3 covers 17 residues. This chain's CDR3 is CASSPPRGLAGGDTQYF. DNA for the CDR3: TGTGCCAGCTCACCACCCAGGGGACTAGCGGGAGGAGATACGCAGTATTTT.

The chain couples TRBV19 to TRBJ1-4; no clear D. Trimming stripped 2 bases from V and 5 bases from J, with 12 bases between. CDR1 is LNHDA, CDR2 SQIVND, per germline (reference sequence). This CDR3 comprises 15 residues. The CDR3 DNA sequence: TGTGCCAGTAGTATAAATCCGGCGGCGAATGAAAAACTGTTTTTT. This sequence encodes CASSINPAANEKLFF.

This sequence joins TRBV7-2 and TRBJ2-2; D is perhaps TRBD1 (5 bases). V was trimmed by 1 base and J by 4 bases, leaving 13 bases between them. The CDR3 runs 16 residues. Germline CDR1 and CDR2: SGHTA and FQGNSA. Here the CDR3 reads CASSLGSWTRTGELFF. The CDR3 bases are TGTGCCAGCAGCTTAGGCTCTTGGACACGCACCGGGGAGCTGTTTTTT.

The chain is built from TRBV7-9 and TRBJ1-4; unclear D gene. Germline V gene lookup returns CDR1 SEHNR and CDR2 FQNEAQ (reference sequence). This CDR3 contains 15 residues. Trimming cost V 4 bases and J 3 bases, with 12 bases left between them. For the CDR3, the DNA is TGTGCCAGCAGCTCCACCGGAGGGTCTAATGAAAAACTGTTTTTT. Translating gives CASSSTGGSNEKLFF.

The chain joins TRBV4-1 to TRBJ2-4; 7 bases line up with TRBD2. The CDR3 sequence is 18 residues long. Germline lookup yields CDR1 MGHRA and CDR2 YSYEKL. Trimming removed 0 bases from V and 4 bases from J; junction bases left unmatched: 12. DNA for the CDR3: TGCGCCAGCAGCCAAGAAGGAGGCGGGGGACCCTATAAAAACATTCAGTACTTC. Its protein product is CASSQEGGGGPYKNIQYF.

The CDR3 nucleotides are TGTGCCAGCAGTCTTGCAGGACGGGGGGCTTTCTTT. Amino acid sequence: CASSLAGRGAFF. The chain links TRBV2 to TRBJ1-1; TRBD1 might be the D (5 bases). Trimming stripped 5 bases from V and 11 bases from J, with 15 bases between. The germline gives CDR1 SNHLY, CDR2 FYNNEI. The CDR3 has 12 amino acids.

This clone was detected only once. The V and J genes are TRBV5-4 and TRBJ1-2; D call uncertain. Germline V CDR1 and CDR2: SGHNT, YYREEE (reference sequence). The length of the CDR3 is 15 residues. V lost 0 bases and J lost 7, with 16 bases in between. The chain's CDR3 is CASSLGLTSSGGYTF. Here the CDR3 DNA reads TGTGCCAGCAGCTTGGGACTAACCTCTTCGGGTGGCTACACCTTC.

The gene calls are TRBV30 and TRBJ2-5; 8 bases fit TRBD2. The length of the CDR3 is 15 residues. Germline V gene sequence: CDR1 GTSNPN, CDR2 SVGIG (reference sequence). V trimming: 5 bases; J trimming: 1 base; junction bases outside the gene matches: 9. In nucleotides, the CDR3 is TGTGCCTGGGTAGGGACTAGTAGGCCCCAAGAGACCCAGTACTTC. Protein: CAWVGTSRPQETQYF.